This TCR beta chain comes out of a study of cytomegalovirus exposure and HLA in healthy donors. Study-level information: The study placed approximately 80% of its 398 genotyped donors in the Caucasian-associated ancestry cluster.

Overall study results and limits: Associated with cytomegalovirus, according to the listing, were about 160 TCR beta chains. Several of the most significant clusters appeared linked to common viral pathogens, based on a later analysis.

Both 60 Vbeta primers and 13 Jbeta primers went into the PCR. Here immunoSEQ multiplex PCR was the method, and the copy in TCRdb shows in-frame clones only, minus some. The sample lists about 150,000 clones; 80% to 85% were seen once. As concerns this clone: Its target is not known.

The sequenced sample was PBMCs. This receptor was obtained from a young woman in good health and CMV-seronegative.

In nucleotides, the CDR3 is TGTGCCACCCTAAGGCAGGCGCAAACTAATGAAAAACTGTTTTTT. The encoded protein is CATLRQAQTNEKLFF. The chain carries TRBV2 and TRBJ1-4, with no clear D. CDR1 is SNHLY and CDR2 is FYNNEI in the germline V gene. The V gene lost 10 bases and the J gene lost 1 base, with 16 bases spanning the gap. The CDR3 runs 15 residues.